Listed below are T cell receptor beta chains from one sample, sequenced in a study of cytomegalovirus exposure and HLA in healthy donors. The table came from immunoSEQ multiplex PCR; TCRdb's copy has only in-frame clones and leaves some out. The sample has tens of thousands of clones; 94% are singletons. Sequences were obtained from PBMCs. The receptors originated from a woman under 30 in good health and CMV-seropositive. The CDR3 runs from the conserved cysteine through the conserved F or W. The D gene is left open where the match is weak.

D	length	V	J	DNA	CDR3
TRBD2	13	TRBV30	TRBJ2-5	TGTGCCTGGAGGGTAGCGGGAGGAGAGACCCAGTACTTC	CAWRVAGGETQYF
TRBD1	14	TRBV7-9	TRBJ2-1	TGTGCCAGTTTTGAGGGACAGGGTTACAATGAGCAGTTCTTC	CASFEGQGYNEQFF
TRBD2	14	TRBV27	TRBJ2-7	TGTGCCAGCAGTTTAGCGGGGGGGGTCAACGAGCAGTACTTC	CASSLAGGVNEQYF
TRBD1	14	TRBV19	TRBJ1-2	TGTGCCAGTACCGAGGGACAGGGAATAAGGGGCTACACCTTC	CASTEGQGIRGYTF
NA	14	TRBV15	TRBJ1-1	TGTGCCACCAATAAGCGGGGGGGTAACACTGAAGCTTTCTTT	CATNKRGGNTEAFF
TRBD2	15	TRBV4-3	TRBJ2-1	TGCGCCAGCAGCCTTACTAGCGGGGACTACAATGAGCAGTTCTTC	CASSLTSGDYNEQFF
NA	15	TRBV6-5	TRBJ1-3	TGTGCCAGCAGTTACGGGGGCCACTCTGGAAACACCATATATTTT	CASSYGGHSGNTIYF
NA	14	TRBV9	TRBJ2-3	TGTGCCAGCACCGCCGCTATCGCGACAGATACGCAGTATTTT	CASTAAIATDTQYF
NA	16	TRBV14	TRBJ2-1	TGTGCCAGCAGCCAAGAAGGGGCACCAACCTACAATGAGCAGTTCTTC	CASSQEGAPTYNEQFF
TRBD1	16	TRBV2	TRBJ2-3	TGTGCCAGCCGGCCCCCGGACAGGGACCATACAGATACGCAGTATTTT	CASRPPDRDHTDTQYF
NA	15	TRBV7-9	TRBJ2-3	TGTGCCAGCAGCTTAGGTGGAGCCTACACAGATACGCAGTATTTT	CASSLGGAYTDTQYF
TRBD1	17	TRBV9	TRBJ1-2	TGTGCCAGCAGCGACCCCGGGACAGGGGGCTCTAACTATGGCTACACCTTC	CASSDPGTGGSNYGYTF
TRBD2	14	TRBV5-6	TRBJ2-7	TGTGCCAGCAGCTCATCCCCGGGGACTAGCGGGATAAGGTTC	CASSSSPGTSGIRF
NA	15	TRBV7-9	TRBJ1-1	TGTGCCAGCAGCTTAGAGCGCGGCATGAACACTGAAGCTTTCTTT	CASSLERGMNTEAFF
NA	13	TRBV5-5	TRBJ2-5	TGTGCCAGCAGCTTGTATCAGGGTGAGACCCAGTACTTC	CASSLYQGETQYF
NA	16	TRBV11-2	TRBJ2-3	TGTGCCAGCAGCTTAGATTTATGGGAGATCACAGATACGCAGTATTTT	CASSLDLWEITDTQYF